This passage covers 20 T cell receptor beta chains from one sample sequenced in a study of vaccination and CD4 T cells after COVID-19. Sequenced with the Oncomine TCR Beta short-read assay was DNA taken from cultured CD4+ T cells. TCRdb independently ran MiXCR on the PCR reads; one entry per CDR3 protein. The sample yields 7,500 to 9,500 distinct CDR3 sequences, about half seen once. As to treatment: approximately nine-day PBMC culture with coronavirus spike peptide pools or control peptides (ViraFEST assay). These receptors' targets are unknown. Input material: CD4+ T cells from blood, cultured in vitro. The receptors come from a human donor who had recovered from COVID-19.

The rearrangement joins TRBV30 to TRBJ1-2; tentatively, D is TRBD1 (5 bases). The germline gives CDR1 GTSNPN, CDR2 SVGIG (reference sequence). The CDR3 runs to 13 residues. Trimming shortened V by 3 bases and J by 1 base, and 9 bases separated the two germline ends. Here the CDR3 DNA reads TGTGCCTGGAGACGGGGGGTTAACTATGGCTACACCTTC. It translates to CAWRRGVNYGYTF.

The chain combines TRBV7-2 with TRBJ2-3, with D unclear. Between the trimmed V and J ends, which lost 1 base and 8 bases, there was a span of 7 bases. This CDR3 has 12 amino acids. Germline V gene sequence: CDR1 SGHTA, CDR2 FQGNSA. CDR3 nucleotides: TGTGCCAGCAGCTTAGAACGCGGTACGCAGTATTTT. It specifies CASSLERGTQYF.

This clonotype was seen only a few times. The V and J genes are TRBV15 and TRBJ2-3; 7 bases fit TRBD2. The CDR3 covers 15 residues. With 1 base clipped from V and 2 bases from J, the junction kept 3 bases outside the gene matches. Germline CDR1 reads LNHNV; CDR2 reads YYDKDF (reference sequence). The CDR3 DNA reads TGTGCCACCAGCAGAGGTACTAGCGCCACAGATACGCAGTATTTT. Amino acids: CATSRGTSATDTQYF.

The rearrangement joins TRBV10-3 to TRBJ1-2; no clear D. Between the trimmed V and J ends, which lost 0 bases and 4 bases, there was a span of 12 bases. The CDR3 is 15 amino acids. Germline CDR1 and CDR2: ENHRY and SYGVKD. CDR3 nucleotide sequence: TGTGCCATCAGTGAGTCCGTGCACGGGCTCTATGGCTACACCTTC. This gives the protein CAISESVHGLYGYTF.

This chain joins TRBV30 and TRBJ2-5; maybe TRBD1 (8 bases). Germline V CDR1 and CDR2: GTSNPN, SVGIG (reference sequence). The CDR3 has 12 amino acids. V was cut by 5 bases and J by 5 bases, with 12 bases left in between. The CDR3 coding sequence is TGTGCCTGGGCGGGGGACAGGGAGACCCAGTACTTC. Protein product: CAWAGDRETQYF. The entire variable domain, with the rest obtained from reference TRBV30 and TRBJ2-5, is as follows: SQTIHQWPATLVQPVGSPLSLECTVEGTSNPNLYWYRQAAGRGLQLLFYSVGIGQISSEVPQNLSASRPQDRQFILSSKKLLLSDSGFYLCAWAGDRETQYFGPGTRLLVL.

The rearrangement links TRBV7-2 to TRBJ1-2; 10 bases fit TRBD1. CDR1 is SGHTA and CDR2 is FQGNSA in the germline V gene. J lost 8 bases, V lost 5 bases, and 11 bases had no gene match. The CDR3 contains 15 residues. CDR3 sequence: CASSPSRDRGSGYTF. DNA of the CDR3: TGTGCCAGCAGCCCGTCCCGGGACAGGGGCTCCGGCTACACCTTC.

CDR3 nucleotide sequence: TGTGCCTGGAGTGTTTCGCGGAGGGGCTACACCTTC. This gives the protein CAWSVSRRGYTF. The rearrangement joins TRBV30 to TRBJ1-2; D is uncertain. The CDR3 contains 12 residues. V lost 0 bases and J lost 8, with 10 bases in between. Per germline, CDR1 GTSNPN and CDR2 SVGIG (reference sequence). The whole variable domain, remainder taken from reference TRBV30 and TRBJ1-2, is SQTIHQWPATLVQPVGSPLSLECTVEGTSNPNLYWYRQAAGRGLQLLFYSVGIGQISSEVPQNLSASRPQDRQFILSSKKLLLSDSGFYLCAWSVSRRGYTFGSGTRLTVV.

V gene TRBV12-3 or TRBV12-4 combines with J gene TRBJ1-2, with D hard to call. The CDR3 consists of 15 residues. Deletions cut 4 bases from V and 4 bases from J, with 16 bases between. The chain's CDR3 is CASSYTAPSIYGYTF. CDR3 DNA sequence: TGTGCCAGCAGTTACACCGCCCCGTCTATCTATGGCTACACCTTC.

This clonotype was counted between two and nine times. This sequence joins TRBV27 and TRBJ1-3; D not certain. The CDR3 consists of 14 residues. Germline values: CDR1 MNHEY, CDR2 SMNVEV (reference sequence). V shed 5 bases and J shed 1 base, with 9 bases lying between them. CDR3 sequence reads: CASSQVSSGNTIYF. Here the CDR3 DNA reads TGTGCCAGCAGTCAAGTTTCTTCTGGAAACACCATATATTTT.

The chain couples TRBV6-4 to TRBJ1-5; unclear D gene. Germline V gene data show CDR1 as MRHNA and CDR2 as SNTAGT. V was pared by 3 bases and J by 7 bases, with 19 bases between. CDR3 size: 16 residues. CDR3 bases: TGTGCCAGCAGTGAGATGGGTGTGAGGGCGCGACAGCCCCAGCATTTT. It codes for CASSEMGVRARQPQHF.

This clonotype was observed once. The chain is built from TRBV11-2 and TRBJ1-1; D gene uncertain. V lost 0 bases and J 4 bases, leaving 12 bases between the germline ends. The CDR3 runs to 15 residues. Germline V gene lookup returns CDR1 SGHAT and CDR2 FQNNGV. This CDR3 reads CASSLDKWRSTEAFF. DNA for the CDR3: TGTGCCAGCAGCTTAGATAAGTGGCGTAGCACTGAAGCTTTCTTT.

V gene TRBV19 combines with J gene TRBJ2-3; D is perhaps TRBD2 (5 bases). The V gene lost 6 bases and the J gene lost 4 bases, with 14 bases spanning the gap. The germline V gene has CDR1 LNHDA and CDR2 SQIVND (reference sequence). CDR3 length equals 14 residues. CDR3 bases: TGTGCCAGTAGCCCGGGTGGACTCGCAGATACGCAGTATTTT. It translates to CASSPGGLADTQYF.

V gene TRBV7-9 combines with J gene TRBJ2-5; 7 bases match TRBD1. The trim removed 0 bases at V and 2 bases at J, leaving 3 bases unmatched. CDR3 size: 15 residues. CDR1 is SEHNR and CDR2 is FQNEAQ in the germline V gene (reference sequence). This CDR3 reads CASSLASGQQETQYF. The CDR3 DNA sequence: TGTGCCAGCAGCTTAGCCTCGGGACAGCAAGAGACCCAGTACTTC.

The V gene is TRBV6-1, the J gene TRBJ1-6; 7 positions agree with TRBD1. This CDR3 region has 16 residues. CDR1 is MNHNS and CDR2 is SASEGT in the germline V gene. J was trimmed by 4 bases and V by 6 bases; bases with no gene match: 9. As DNA, the CDR3 is TGTGCCAGCAGACCGGGCCAGGGACAGTATAATTCACCCCTCCACTTT. It yields the protein CASRPGQGQYNSPLHF.

The chain combines TRBV20-1 with TRBJ2-6; 9 nucleotides agree with TRBD1. There are 16 residues in the CDR3. The germline V gene encodes CDR1 DFQATT and CDR2 SNEGSKA (reference sequence). With V trimmed by 2 bases and J by 2 bases, 4 bases remained unmatched. CDR3 nucleotides: TGCAGTGCTAGAAACAGGGGGCGACCTGGGGCCAACGTCCTGACTTTC. Its protein product is CSARNRGRPGANVLTF.

This clonotype came up a few times. This sequence joins TRBV19 and TRBJ2-3; D is possibly TRBD1 (6 bases). Trimming took off 2 bases at V and 2 bases at J, with 11 bases between the two ends. The CDR3 length is 15 residues. The germline gives CDR1 LNHDA, CDR2 SQIVND (reference sequence). The CDR3 here is CASSITRGPTDTQYF. Here the CDR3 DNA reads TGTGCCAGTAGTATAACCAGGGGCCCCACAGATACGCAGTATTTT.

This clonotype was detected only a few times. This rearrangement joins TRBV5-4 to TRBJ2-4; D may match TRBD1 or TRBD2 (6 bases each). V shed 1 base and J shed 8 bases, with 10 bases lying between them. CDR1 is SGHNT, CDR2 YYREEE, per germline (reference sequence). The CDR3 has 13 amino acids. The CDR3, as DNA: TGTGCCAGCAGCTTGAACAGGGAGGACATTCAGTACTTC. As protein: CASSLNREDIQYF.

The chain employs TRBV5-1 and TRBJ2-7; D is possibly TRBD1 (5 bases). V lost 3 bases to trimming and J lost 3 bases, with 13 bases between them. The CDR3 contains 14 residues. Germline V gene data show CDR1 as SGHRS and CDR2 as YFSETQ. This CDR3 reads CASSSKPRGYEQYF. In DNA form, the CDR3 reads TGCGCCAGCAGCTCGAAACCTAGGGGCTACGAGCAGTACTTC. The full variable domain, its missing parts supplied by reference TRBV5-1 and TRBJ2-7, is KAGVTQTPRYLIKTRGQQVTLSCSPISGHRSVSWYQQTPGQGLQFLFEYFSETQRNKGNFPGRFSGRQFSNSRSEMNVSTLELGDSALYLCASSSKPRGYEQYFGPGTRLTVT.

This clonotype appeared a single time. V and J are TRBV5-1 and TRBJ2-7; D is perhaps TRBD2 (6 bases). Trimming removed 5 bases at V and 0 bases at J, with 9 bases between. The germline V gene encodes CDR1 SGHRS and CDR2 YFSETQ. The CDR3 runs 13 residues. CDR3 sequence: CASRQGGSYEQYF. The CDR3, as DNA: TGCGCCAGCAGGCAGGGAGGCTCCTACGAGCAGTACTTC.

This sequence joins TRBV19 and TRBJ2-1, with 7 nucleotides matching TRBD2. Germline loops: CDR1 LNHDA, CDR2 SQIVND (reference sequence). V gave up 6 bases and J gave up 9 bases; unmatched junction bases: 11. The CDR3 has 14 residues. The CDR3 spells CASSRLASYSEQFF. The CDR3 nucleotides read TGTGCCAGTAGCCGACTAGCATCGTATAGTGAGCAGTTCTTC.